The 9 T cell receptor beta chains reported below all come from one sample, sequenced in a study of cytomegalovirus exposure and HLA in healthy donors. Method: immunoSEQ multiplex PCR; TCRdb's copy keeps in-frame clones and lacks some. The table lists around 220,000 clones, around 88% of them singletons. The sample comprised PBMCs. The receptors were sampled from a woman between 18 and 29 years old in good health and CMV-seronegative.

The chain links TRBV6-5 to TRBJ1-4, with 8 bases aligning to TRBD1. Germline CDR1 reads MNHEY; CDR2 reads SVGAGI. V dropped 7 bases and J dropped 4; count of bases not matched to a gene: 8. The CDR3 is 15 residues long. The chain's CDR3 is CASMNGQGINEKLFF. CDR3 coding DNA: TGTGCCAGCATGAACGGACAGGGAATTAATGAAAAACTGTTTTTT.

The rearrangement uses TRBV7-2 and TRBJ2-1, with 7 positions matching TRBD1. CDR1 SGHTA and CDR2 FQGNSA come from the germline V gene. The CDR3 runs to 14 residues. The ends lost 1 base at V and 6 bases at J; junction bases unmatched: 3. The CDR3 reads CASSLGRGSNEQFF. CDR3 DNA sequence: TGTGCCAGCAGCTTAGGCAGGGGGTCCAATGAGCAGTTCTTC.

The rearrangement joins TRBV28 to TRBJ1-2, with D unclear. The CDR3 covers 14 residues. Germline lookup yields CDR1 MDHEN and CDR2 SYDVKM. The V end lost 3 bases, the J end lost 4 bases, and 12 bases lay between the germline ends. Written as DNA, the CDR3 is TGTGCCAGCAGTTTCTCGGGAGGTACCTATGGCTACACCTTC. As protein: CASSFSGGTYGYTF.

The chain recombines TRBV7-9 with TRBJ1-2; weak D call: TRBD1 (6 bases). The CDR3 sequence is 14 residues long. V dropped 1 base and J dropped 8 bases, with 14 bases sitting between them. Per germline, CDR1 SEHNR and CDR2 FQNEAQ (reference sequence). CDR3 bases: TGTGCCAGCAGCTTAGACGGACAGCCCTCCGGCTACACCTTC. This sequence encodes CASSLDGQPSGYTF. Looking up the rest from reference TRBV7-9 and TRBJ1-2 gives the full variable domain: DTGVSQNPRHKITKRGQNVTFRCDPISEHNRLYWYRQTLGQGPEFLTYFQNEAQLEKSRLLSDRFSAERPKGSFSTLEIQRTEQGDSAMYLCASSLDGQPSGYTFGSGTRLTVV.

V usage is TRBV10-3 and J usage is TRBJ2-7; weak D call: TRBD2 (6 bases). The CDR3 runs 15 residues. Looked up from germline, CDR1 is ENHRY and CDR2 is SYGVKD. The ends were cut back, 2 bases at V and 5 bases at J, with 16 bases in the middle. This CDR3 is CAISETSLSSDEQYF. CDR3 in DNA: TGTGCCATCAGTGAGACTAGCTTGTCCTCTGACGAGCAGTACTTC.

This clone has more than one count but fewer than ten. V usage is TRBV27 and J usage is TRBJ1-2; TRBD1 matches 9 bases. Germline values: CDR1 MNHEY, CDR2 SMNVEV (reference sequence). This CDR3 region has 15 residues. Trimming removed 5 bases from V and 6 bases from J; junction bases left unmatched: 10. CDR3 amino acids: CASSGPGQGVDGYTF. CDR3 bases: TGTGCCAGCAGTGGCCCGGGACAGGGTGTCGATGGCTACACCTTC.

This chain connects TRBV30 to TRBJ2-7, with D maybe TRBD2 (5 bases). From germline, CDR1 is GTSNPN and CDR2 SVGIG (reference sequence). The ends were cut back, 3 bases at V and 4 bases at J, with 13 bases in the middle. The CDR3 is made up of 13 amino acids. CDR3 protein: CAWSLEVSYEQYF. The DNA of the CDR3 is TGTGCCTGGAGCCTGGAGGTTTCTTACGAGCAGTACTTC.

CDR3 coding DNA: TGCAGCGCCCAACAGGGGGCGTCCTACGAGCAGTACTTC. Translation: CSAQQGASYEQYF. The J gene is TRBJ2-7, the V gene TRBV29-1; 9 nucleotides align to TRBD1. The CDR3 sequence is 13 residues long. Per germline, CDR1 SQVTM and CDR2 ANQGSEA. V shed 7 bases, J shed 1 base, and the junction held 5 bases outside the gene matches.

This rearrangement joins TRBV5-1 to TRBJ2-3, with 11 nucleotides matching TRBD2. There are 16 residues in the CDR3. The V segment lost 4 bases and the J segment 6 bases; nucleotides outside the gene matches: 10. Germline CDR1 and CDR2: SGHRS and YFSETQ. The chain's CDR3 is CASSHLLAGGSDTQYF. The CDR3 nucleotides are TGCGCCAGCAGCCACTTGCTAGCGGGAGGAAGCGATACGCAGTATTTT.